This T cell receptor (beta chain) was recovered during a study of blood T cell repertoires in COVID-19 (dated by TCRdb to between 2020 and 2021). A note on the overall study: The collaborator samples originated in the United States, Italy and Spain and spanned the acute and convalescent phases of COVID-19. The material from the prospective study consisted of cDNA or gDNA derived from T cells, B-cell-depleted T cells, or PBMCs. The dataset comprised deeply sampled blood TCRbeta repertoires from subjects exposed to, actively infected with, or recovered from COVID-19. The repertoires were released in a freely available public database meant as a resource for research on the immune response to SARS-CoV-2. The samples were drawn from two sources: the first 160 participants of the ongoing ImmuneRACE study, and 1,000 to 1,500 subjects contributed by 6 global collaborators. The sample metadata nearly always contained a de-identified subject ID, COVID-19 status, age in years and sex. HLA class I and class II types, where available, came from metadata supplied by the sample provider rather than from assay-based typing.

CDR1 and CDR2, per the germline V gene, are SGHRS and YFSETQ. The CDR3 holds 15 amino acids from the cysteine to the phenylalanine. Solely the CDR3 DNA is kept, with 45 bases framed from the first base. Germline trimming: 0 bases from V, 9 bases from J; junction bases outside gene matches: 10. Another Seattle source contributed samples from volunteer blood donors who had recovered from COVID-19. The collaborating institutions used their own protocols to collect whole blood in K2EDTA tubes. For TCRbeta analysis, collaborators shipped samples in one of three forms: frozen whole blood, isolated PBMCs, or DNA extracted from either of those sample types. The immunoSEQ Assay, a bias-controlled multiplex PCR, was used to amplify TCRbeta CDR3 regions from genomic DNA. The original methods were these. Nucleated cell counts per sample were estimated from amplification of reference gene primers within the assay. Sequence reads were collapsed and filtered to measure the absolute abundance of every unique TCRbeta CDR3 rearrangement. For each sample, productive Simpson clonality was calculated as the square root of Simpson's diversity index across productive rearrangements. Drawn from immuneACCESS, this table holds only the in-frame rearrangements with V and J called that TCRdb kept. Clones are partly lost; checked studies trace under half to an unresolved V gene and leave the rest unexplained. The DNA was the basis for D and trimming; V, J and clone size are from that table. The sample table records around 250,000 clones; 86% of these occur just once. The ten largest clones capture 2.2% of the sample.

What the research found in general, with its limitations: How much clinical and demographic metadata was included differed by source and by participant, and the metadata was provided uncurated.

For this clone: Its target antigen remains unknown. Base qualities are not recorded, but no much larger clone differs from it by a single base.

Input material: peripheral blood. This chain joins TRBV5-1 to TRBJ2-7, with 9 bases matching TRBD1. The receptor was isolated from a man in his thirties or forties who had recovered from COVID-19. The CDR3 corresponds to CASSLEQGAFRGQYF. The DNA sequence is TGCGCCAGCAGCTTGGAACAGGGGGCTTTCAGAGGGCAGTACTTC.